This TCR beta chain emerged from a study of STAT5B mutations in CD4+ large granular lymphocyte leukemia. For this clone: Its matching antigen is unknown.

The V gene lost 0 bases and the J gene lost 7 bases, with 7 bases spanning the gap. This CDR3 region has 12 residues. Germline CDR1 SGHDT, CDR2 YYEEEE. Points from the study as a whole: Compared with healthy controls (2/35), patient top clones favored TRBV06 (8/27). Approximately 25% of private leukemic clonotypes occurred rarely in other patients' non-leukemic repertoires. Higher CD4+ than CD8+ T-LGLL clonality might reflect small sample size.

Sequencing was at survey level. Method: immunoSEQ multiplex PCR; TCRdb's copy keeps in-frame clones and lacks some. The repertoire holds tens of thousands of clones, roughly 76% seen once, with around 3.5% in the top ten. The TCR originated in a human donor in good health. Sample: CD4+ T cells from blood buffy coats. The rearrangement joins TRBV5-6 to TRBJ1-2; unclear D gene. The CDR3 loop reads CASSLGSLGYTF. The DNA for the CDR3 is TGTGCCAGCAGCTTGGGGTCCCTTGGCTACACCTTC.